These T cell receptor beta chains were read from a single sample in a study of PD-L1 blockade in urothelial cancer. Sequenced by immunoSEQ multiplex PCR; TCRdb stores in-frame clones only, minus some. Seen here are approximately 51,000 clones, about 86% observed once, and the top ten hold around 15%. Source: PBMCs, taken around atezolizumab (anti-PD-L1) treatment. The receptors were gathered from a man aged 60 to 75 with urothelial cancer. CDR3s include the opening cysteine and the closing phenylalanine or tryptophan.

V gene: TRBV10-3
J gene: TRBJ1-1
CDR3 protein: CAISERGKNTEAFF

V gene: TRBV19
J gene: TRBJ1-3
CDR3 protein: CATAGTGTDTIYF

V gene: TRBV9
J gene: TRBJ2-7
CDR3 protein: CASSSRTGNHPSSYEQYF

V gene: TRBV10-2
J gene: TRBJ1-2
CDR3 protein: CASSDGTPYGYTF

V gene: TRBV10-3
J gene: TRBJ2-1
CDR3 protein: CAISRGSGSYNEQFF

V gene: TRBV7-8
J gene: TRBJ1-2
CDR3 protein: CASSLQGIAYGYTF

V gene: TRBV7-3
J gene: TRBJ1-1
CDR3 protein: CASSPNRQGATEAFF

V gene: TRBV5-6
J gene: TRBJ1-1
CDR3 protein: CASSLYRGWNTEAFF

V gene: TRBV27
J gene: TRBJ2-7
CDR3 protein: CASSPERLAGQYEQYF

V gene: TRBV9
J gene: TRBJ1-1
CDR3 protein: CASSVGQGLMDTEAFF

V gene: TRBV2
J gene: TRBJ2-3
CDR3 protein: CASRIGTSEVGQYF

V gene: TRBV28
J gene: TRBJ2-1
CDR3 protein: CASIYTGGLYNEQFF

V gene: TRBV29-1
J gene: TRBJ2-2
CDR3 protein: CSVQQGSNTGELFF

V gene: TRBV7-8
J gene: TRBJ1-1
CDR3 protein: CASSPQATVNTEAFF

V gene: TRBV19
J gene: TRBJ1-2
CDR3 protein: CASTNALGQQNYGYTF

V gene: TRBV19
J gene: TRBJ2-1
CDR3 protein: CASSIGVRDNEQFF

V gene: TRBV11-2
J gene: TRBJ1-5
CDR3 protein: CASSWTGFQPQHF

V gene: TRBV19
J gene: TRBJ2-1
CDR3 protein: CAASGWNEQFF

V gene: TRBV9
J gene: TRBJ2-5
CDR3 protein: CASSPPMDRGQETQYF

V gene: TRBV28
J gene: TRBJ2-1
CDR3 protein: CASSPTGQGSNEQFF

V gene: TRBV9
J gene: TRBJ1-3
CDR3 protein: CASSVGHVYGNTIYF

V gene: TRBV18
J gene: TRBJ2-3
CDR3 protein: CASSPSGGTDTQYF

V gene: TRBV11-2
J gene: TRBJ1-2
CDR3 protein: CASSLTGGAGYTF

V gene: TRBV6-6
J gene: TRBJ1-5
CDR3 protein: CASSFRVWEGNQPQHF

V gene: TRBV11-2
J gene: TRBJ2-2
CDR3 protein: CASSLGRTTGELFF

V gene: TRBV5-5
J gene: TRBJ1-4
CDR3 protein: CASSPRDREKLFF

V gene: TRBV27
J gene: TRBJ1-5
CDR3 protein: CASSVRGASNQPQHF

V gene: TRBV10-3
J gene: TRBJ2-4
CDR3 protein: CAISESAGTGGFIQYF

V gene: TRBV5-1
J gene: TRBJ1-1
CDR3 protein: CASSSAFQGNTEAFF

V gene: TRBV29-1
J gene: TRBJ2-4
CDR3 protein: CSVGTGLVNIQYF

V gene: TRBV6-6
J gene: TRBJ1-6
CDR3 protein: CASSYAVQRGSPLHF

V gene: TRBV5-1
J gene: TRBJ2-6
CDR3 protein: CASSLDRGIRLSGANVLTF

V gene: TRBV5-1
J gene: TRBJ2-7
CDR3 protein: CASSPGLAGGSYEQYF

V gene: TRBV7-2
J gene: TRBJ2-4
CDR3 protein: CASSLDWGDWPKNIQYF